The sequence of this T cell receptor (beta chain) was determined in a study of T cell repertoires in cytomegalovirus infection. General observations from the study: What dominated the ex vivo response were HLA-C-restricted CMV-specific TCR beta clonotypes.

Remarks on this clonotype: The antigen remains unidentified.

TCRdb called the reads again in MiXCR, with one record for every CDR3 protein. The data contain hundreds of thousands of distinct CDR3 sequences, about 23% of them singletons. Germline CDR1 and CDR2: SGHAT and FQNNGV. CDR3 length: 18 amino acids. Trimming stripped 2 bases from V and 4 bases from J, with 24 bases between. The sample consisted of CD8+ T cells from PBMCs. The sequence was collected from a human donor in good health (CMV status not recorded). Some clones in this sample may be carry-over from other donors' samples. The rearrangement uses TRBV11-2 and TRBJ2-7; D call uncertain. Here the CDR3 reads CASSLFSSENFSWYEQYF. The DNA for the CDR3 is TGTGCCAGCAGCTTATTTTCGTCAGAAAATTTTTCGTGGTACGAGCAGTACTTC.